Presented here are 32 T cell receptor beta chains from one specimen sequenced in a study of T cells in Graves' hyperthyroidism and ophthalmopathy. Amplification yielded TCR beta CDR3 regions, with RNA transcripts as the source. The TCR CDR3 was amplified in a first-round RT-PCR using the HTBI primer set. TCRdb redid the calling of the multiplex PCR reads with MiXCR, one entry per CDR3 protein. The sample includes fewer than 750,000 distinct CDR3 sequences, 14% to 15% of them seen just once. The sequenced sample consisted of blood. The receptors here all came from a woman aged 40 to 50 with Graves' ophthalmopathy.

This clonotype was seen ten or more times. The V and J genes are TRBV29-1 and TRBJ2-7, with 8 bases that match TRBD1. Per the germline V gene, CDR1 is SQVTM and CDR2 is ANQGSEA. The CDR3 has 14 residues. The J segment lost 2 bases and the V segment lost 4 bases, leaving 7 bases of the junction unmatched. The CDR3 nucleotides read TGCAGCGTTGTTGGGGACAGGTATCCCTACGAGCAGTACTTC. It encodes CSVVGDRYPYEQYF.

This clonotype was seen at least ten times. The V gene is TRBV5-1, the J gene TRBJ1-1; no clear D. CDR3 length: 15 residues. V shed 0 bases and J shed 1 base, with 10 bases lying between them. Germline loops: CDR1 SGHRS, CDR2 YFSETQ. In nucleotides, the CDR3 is TGCGCCAGCAGCTTGGTTGTTCTGGGGAACACTGAAGCTTTCTTT. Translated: CASSLVVLGNTEAFF. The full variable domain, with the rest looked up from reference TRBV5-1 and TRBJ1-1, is KAGVTQTPRYLIKTRGQQVTLSCSPISGHRSVSWYQQTPGQGLQFLFEYFSETQRNKGNFPGRFSGRQFSNSRSEMNVSTLELGDSALYLCASSLVVLGNTEAFFGQGTRLTVV.

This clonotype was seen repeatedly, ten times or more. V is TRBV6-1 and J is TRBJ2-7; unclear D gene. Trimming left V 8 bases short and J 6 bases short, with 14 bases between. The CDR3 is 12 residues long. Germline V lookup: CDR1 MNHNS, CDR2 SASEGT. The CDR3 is CASGSLRAEQYF. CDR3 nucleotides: TGTGCCAGCGGAAGTTTAAGGGCCGAGCAGTACTTC.

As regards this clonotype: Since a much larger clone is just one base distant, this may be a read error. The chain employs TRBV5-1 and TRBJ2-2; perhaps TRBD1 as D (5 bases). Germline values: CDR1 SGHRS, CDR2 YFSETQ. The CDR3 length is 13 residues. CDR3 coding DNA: TGCGCCGGCAGCCCAGGGTACACCGGGGAGCTGTTTTTT. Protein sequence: CAGSPGYTGELFF.

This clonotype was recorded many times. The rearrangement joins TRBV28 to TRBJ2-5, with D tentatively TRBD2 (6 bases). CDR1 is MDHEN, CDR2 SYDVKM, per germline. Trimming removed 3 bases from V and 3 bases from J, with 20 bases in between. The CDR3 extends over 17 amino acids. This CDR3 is CASSFQRWGESEETQYF. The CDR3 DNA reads TGTGCCAGCAGTTTCCAACGGTGGGGGGAGAGTGAAGAGACCCAGTACTTC.

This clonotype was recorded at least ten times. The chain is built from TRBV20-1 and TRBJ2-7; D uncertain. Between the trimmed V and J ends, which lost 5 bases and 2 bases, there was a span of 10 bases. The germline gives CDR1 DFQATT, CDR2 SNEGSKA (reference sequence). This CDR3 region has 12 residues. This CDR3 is CSARPEPYEQYF. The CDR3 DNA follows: TGCAGTGCTCGCCCCGAACCCTACGAGCAGTACTTC.

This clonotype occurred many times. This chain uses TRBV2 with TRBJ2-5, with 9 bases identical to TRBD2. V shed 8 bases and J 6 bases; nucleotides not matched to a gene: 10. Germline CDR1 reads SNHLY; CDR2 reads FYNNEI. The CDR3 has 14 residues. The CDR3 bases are TGTGCCAGCCGTAGCGGGAGTGATGGGAAGACCCAGTACTTC. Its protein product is CASRSGSDGKTQYF.

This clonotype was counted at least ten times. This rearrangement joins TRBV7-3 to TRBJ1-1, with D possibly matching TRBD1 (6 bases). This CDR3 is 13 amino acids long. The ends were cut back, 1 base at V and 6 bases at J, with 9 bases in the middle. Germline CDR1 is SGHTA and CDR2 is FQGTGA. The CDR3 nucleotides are TGTGCCAGCAGCTTAAGGGGGCAGTCTGAAGCTTTCTTT. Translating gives CASSLRGQSEAFF.

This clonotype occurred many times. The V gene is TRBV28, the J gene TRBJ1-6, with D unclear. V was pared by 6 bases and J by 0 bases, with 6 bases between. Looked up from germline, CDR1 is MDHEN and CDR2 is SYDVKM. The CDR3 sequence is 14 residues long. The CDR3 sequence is CASRLSSYNSPLHF. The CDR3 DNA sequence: TGTGCCAGCAGGCTAAGCTCCTATAATTCACCCCTCCACTTT.

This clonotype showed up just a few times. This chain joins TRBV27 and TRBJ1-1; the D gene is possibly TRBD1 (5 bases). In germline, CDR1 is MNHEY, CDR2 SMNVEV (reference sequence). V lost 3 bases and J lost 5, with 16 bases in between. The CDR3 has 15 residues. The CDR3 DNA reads TGTGCCAGCAGTTTCCTGGGCAGGGCGAGGACTGAAGCTTTCTTT. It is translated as CASSFLGRARTEAFF.

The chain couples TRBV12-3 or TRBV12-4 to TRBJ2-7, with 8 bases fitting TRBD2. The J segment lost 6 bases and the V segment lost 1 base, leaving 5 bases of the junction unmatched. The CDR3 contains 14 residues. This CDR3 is CASSLEAGASEQYF. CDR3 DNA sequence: TGTGCCAGCAGTTTAGAAGCGGGAGCTAGCGAGCAGTACTTC.

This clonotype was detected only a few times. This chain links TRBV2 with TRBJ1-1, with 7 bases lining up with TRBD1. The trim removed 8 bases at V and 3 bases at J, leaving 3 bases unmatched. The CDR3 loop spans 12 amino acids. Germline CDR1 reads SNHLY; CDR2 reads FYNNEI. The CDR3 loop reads CASGGQYTEAFF. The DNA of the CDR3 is TGTGCCAGCGGGGGACAGTACACTGAAGCTTTCTTT.

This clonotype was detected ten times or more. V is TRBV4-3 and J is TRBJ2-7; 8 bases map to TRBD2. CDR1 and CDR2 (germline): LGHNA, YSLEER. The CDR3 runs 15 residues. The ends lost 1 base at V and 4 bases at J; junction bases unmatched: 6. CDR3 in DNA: TGCGCCAGCAGCCAAGGGGCTAGCGGGCCTTACGAGCAGTACTTC. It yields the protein CASSQGASGPYEQYF.

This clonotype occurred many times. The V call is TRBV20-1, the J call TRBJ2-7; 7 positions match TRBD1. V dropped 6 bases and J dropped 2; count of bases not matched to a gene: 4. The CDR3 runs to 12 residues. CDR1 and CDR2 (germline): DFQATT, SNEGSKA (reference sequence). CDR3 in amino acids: CSAITGAYEQYF. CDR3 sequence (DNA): TGCAGTGCCATCACAGGGGCCTACGAGCAGTACTTC.

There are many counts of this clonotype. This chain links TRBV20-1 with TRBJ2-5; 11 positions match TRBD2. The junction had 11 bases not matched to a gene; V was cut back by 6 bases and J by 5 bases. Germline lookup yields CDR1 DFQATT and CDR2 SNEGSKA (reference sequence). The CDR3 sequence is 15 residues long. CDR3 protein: CSAGNSGRAGETQYF. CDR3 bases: TGCAGTGCGGGGAATAGCGGGAGGGCAGGGGAGACCCAGTACTTC.

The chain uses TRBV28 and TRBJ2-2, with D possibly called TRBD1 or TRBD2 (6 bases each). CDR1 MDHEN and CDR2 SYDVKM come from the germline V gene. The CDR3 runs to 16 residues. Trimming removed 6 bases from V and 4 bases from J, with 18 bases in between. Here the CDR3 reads CASRLYRGQGTGELFF. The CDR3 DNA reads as TGTGCCAGCAGACTCTATCGGGGGCAGGGCACCGGGGAGCTGTTTTTT.

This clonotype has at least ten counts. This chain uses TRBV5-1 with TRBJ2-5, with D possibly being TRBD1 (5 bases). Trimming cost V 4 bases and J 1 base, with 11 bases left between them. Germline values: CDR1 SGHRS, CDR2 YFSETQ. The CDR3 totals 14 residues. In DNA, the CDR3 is TGCGCCAGCAGCGTCGGACACACCCAAGAGACCCAGTACTTC. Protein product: CASSVGHTQETQYF.

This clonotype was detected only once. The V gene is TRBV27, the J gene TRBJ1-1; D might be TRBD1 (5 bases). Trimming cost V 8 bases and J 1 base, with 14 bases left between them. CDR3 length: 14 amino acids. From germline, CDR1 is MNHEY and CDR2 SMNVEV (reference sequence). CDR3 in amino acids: CASRSLRGNTEAFF. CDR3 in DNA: TGTGCCAGCCGATCTCTGAGGGGGAACACTGAAGCTTTCTTT.

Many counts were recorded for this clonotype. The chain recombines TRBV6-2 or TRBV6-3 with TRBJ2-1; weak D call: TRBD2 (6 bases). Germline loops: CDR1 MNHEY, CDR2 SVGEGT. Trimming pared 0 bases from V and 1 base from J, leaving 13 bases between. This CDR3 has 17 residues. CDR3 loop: CASSYSPTAGSYNEQFF. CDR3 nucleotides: TGTGCCAGCAGTTACTCTCCGACTGCGGGGTCCTACAATGAGCAGTTCTTC.

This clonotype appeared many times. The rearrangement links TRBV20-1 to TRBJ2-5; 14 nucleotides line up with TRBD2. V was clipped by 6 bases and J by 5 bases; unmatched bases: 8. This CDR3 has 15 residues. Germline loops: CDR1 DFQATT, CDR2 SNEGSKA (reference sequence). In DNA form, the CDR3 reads TGCAGTGCCAGACTAGCGGGAGGGGACAGGGAGACCCAGTACTTC. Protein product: CSARLAGGDRETQYF.

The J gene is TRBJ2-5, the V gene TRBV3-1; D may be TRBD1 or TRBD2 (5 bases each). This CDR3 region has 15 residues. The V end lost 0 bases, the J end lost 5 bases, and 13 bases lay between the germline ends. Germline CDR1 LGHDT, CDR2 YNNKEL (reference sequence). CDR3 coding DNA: TGTGCCAGCAGCCAAGATATGGGGGTTACGGAGACCCAGTACTTC. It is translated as CASSQDMGVTETQYF.

The CDR3 sequence: CASSWGGKETQYF. CDR3 in DNA: TGTGCCAGCAGTTGGGGCGGAAAAGAGACCCAGTACTTC. The rearrangement uses TRBV12-3 or TRBV12-4 and TRBJ2-5; D possibly corresponds to TRBD1 (5 bases). The CDR3 runs to 13 residues. V was trimmed by 4 bases and J by 3 bases, leaving 9 bases between them.

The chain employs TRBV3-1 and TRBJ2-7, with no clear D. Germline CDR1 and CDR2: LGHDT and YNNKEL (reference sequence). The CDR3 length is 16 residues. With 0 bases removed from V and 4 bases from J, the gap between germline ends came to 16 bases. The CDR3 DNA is TGTGCCAGCAGCCAAGATTCGTTACGTCTGTCTTACGAGCAGTACTTC. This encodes CASSQDSLRLSYEQYF.

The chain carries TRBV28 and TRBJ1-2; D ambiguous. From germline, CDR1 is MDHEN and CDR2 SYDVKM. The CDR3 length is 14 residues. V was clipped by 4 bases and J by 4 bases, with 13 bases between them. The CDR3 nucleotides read TGTGCCAGCAGTTCGAACCCGGGCGGCTATGGCTACACCTTC. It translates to CASSSNPGGYGYTF.

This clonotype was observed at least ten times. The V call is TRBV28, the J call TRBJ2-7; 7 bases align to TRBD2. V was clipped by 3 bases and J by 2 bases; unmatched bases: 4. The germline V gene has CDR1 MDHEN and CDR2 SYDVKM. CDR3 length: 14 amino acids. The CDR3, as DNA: TGTGCCAGCAGTTTCCGCGGGAGAACCTACGAGCAGTACTTC. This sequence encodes CASSFRGRTYEQYF.

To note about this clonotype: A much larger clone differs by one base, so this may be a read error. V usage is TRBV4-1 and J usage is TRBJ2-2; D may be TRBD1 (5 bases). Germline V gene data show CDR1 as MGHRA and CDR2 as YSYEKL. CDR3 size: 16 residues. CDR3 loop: CANSQDFGRGTGELFF. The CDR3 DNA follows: TGCGCCAACAGCCAAGATTTTGGTAGGGGCACCGGGGAGCTGTTTTTT.

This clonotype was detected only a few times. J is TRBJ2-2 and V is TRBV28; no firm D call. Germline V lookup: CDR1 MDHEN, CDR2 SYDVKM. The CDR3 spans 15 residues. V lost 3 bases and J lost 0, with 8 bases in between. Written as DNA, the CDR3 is TGTGCCAGCAGTTTGTCGAGGCCGAACACCGGGGAGCTGTTTTTT. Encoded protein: CASSLSRPNTGELFF.

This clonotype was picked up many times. For the CDR3, the DNA is TGTGCCATCAGTGAGCCTGGACAGGGGGCAATGGAGACCCAGTACTTC. Its protein is CAISEPGQGAMETQYF. This chain connects TRBV10-3 to TRBJ2-5, with TRBD1 identical over 11 bases. Germline V gene lookup returns CDR1 ENHRY and CDR2 SYGVKD. CDR3 size: 16 residues. The V and J ends lost 2 bases and 5 bases, in that order; junction bases with no gene match: 7.

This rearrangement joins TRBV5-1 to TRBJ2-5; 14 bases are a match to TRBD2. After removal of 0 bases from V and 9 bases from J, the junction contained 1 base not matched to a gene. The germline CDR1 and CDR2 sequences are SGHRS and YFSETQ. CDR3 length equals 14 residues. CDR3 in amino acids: CASSLGLAGGAQYF. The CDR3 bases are TGCGCCAGCAGCTTGGGACTAGCGGGAGGGGCCCAGTACTTC.

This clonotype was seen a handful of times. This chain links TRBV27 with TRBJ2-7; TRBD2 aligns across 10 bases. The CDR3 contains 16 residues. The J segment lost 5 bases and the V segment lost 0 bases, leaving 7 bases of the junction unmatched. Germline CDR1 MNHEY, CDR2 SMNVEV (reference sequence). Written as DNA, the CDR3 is TGTGCCAGCAGTTTATCGGCTAGCGGGAGAGGCCACGAGCAGTACTTC. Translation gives CASSLSASGRGHEQYF.

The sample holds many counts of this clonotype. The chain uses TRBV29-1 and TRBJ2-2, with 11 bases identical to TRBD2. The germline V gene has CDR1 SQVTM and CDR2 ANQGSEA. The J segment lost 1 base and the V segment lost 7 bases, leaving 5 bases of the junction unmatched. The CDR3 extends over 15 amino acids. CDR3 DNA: TGCAGCGGGAAGGGACTAGCGGAGAACACCGGGGAGCTGTTTTTT. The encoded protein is CSGKGLAENTGELFF.

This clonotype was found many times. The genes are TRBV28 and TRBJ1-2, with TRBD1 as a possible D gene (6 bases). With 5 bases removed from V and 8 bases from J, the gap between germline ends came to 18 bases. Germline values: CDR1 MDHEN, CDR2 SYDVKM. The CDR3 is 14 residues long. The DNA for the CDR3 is TGTGCCAGCAGTCCTTACGACCCGACAGGCGGCTACACCTTC. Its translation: CASSPYDPTGGYTF.